The 27 T cell receptor beta chains presented below share a single source sample, sequenced in a study of CD8+ T cells in alopecia areata. Once RNA had been extracted, it was reverse transcribed into cDNA to act as the sequencing template. The data were produced by immunoSEQ multiplex PCR, yet TCRdb's version contains in-frame clones alone and is incomplete. The sample has 170,000 or so clones, 50% to 70% seen once. Treatment specified: oral pan-JAK inhibitor, 5-10 mg twice daily. The source was CD4+ T cells sorted from blood, collected at week 4, from a patient treated with tofacitinib. These receptors originate from a human donor with alopecia areata.

CDR3 region: CASSPGTDEKLFF. The CDR3 DNA follows: TGTGCCAGCTCACCGGGGACGGATGAAAAACTGTTTTTT. The chain links TRBV18 to TRBJ1-4, with D possibly TRBD1 on 5 matching bases. The CDR3 covers 13 residues. In germline, CDR1 is KGHSH, CDR2 LQKENI. Trimming removed 3 bases from V and 6 bases from J, with 8 bases in between.

The chain couples TRBV6-5 to TRBJ2-5; 10 nucleotides match TRBD1. Germline V gives CDR1 MNHEY, CDR2 SVGAGI. The CDR3 is 15 amino acids. The V segment lost 4 bases and the J segment 3 bases; nucleotides outside the gene matches: 5. This CDR3 is CASSWGQGTKETQYF. CDR3 in DNA: TGTGCCAGCAGTTGGGGACAGGGGACGAAAGAGACCCAGTACTTC.

The rearrangement links TRBV29-1 to TRBJ2-6; 12 positions agree with TRBD1. CDR3 length: 16 residues. Germline CDR1 reads SQVTM; CDR2 reads ANQGSEA. The trim removed 4 bases at V and 4 bases at J, leaving 5 bases unmatched. CDR3 bases: TGCAGCGTTGCGGGACAGGGGGCGCGGGGGGCCAACGTCCTGACTTTC. Its translation is CSVAGQGARGANVLTF. Together with reference TRBV29-1 and TRBJ2-6, the CDR3 gives the full variable domain: SAVISQKPSRDICQRGTSLTIQCQVDSQVTMMFWYRQQPGQSLTLIATANQGSEATYESGFVIDKFPISRPNLTFSTLTVSNMSPEDSSIYLCSVAGQGARGANVLTFGAGSRLTVL.

The chain employs TRBV30 and TRBJ1-1; D is unresolved. The V end lost 3 bases, the J end lost 9 bases, and 8 bases lay between the germline ends. Germline lookup yields CDR1 GTSNPN and CDR2 SVGIG (reference sequence). The CDR3 length is 10 residues. The CDR3 is CAWRTSKAFF. DNA of the CDR3: TGTGCCTGGAGGACTTCAAAAGCTTTCTTT.

The CDR3 DNA reads TGTGCCTGGAGTGTCAAGGTTGGAAATAATTCACCCCTCCACTTT. This translates into CAWSVKVGNNSPLHF. The rearrangement links TRBV30 to TRBJ1-6; no definite D call. Trimming took 0 bases from V and 5 from J, leaving 11 bases between them. The CDR3 length is 15 residues. Germline CDR1 reads GTSNPN; CDR2 reads SVGIG (reference sequence).

The chain combines TRBV29-1 with TRBJ1-4; D is possibly TRBD1 (6 bases). The CDR3 loop spans 13 amino acids. V shed 7 bases and J shed 5 bases, with 14 bases lying between them. The germline gives CDR1 SQVTM, CDR2 ANQGSEA. CDR3 loop: CSARTVSNEKLFF. The CDR3, as DNA: TGCAGCGCGCGGACAGTTTCAAATGAAAAACTGTTTTTT.

V usage is TRBV7-3 and J usage is TRBJ2-1; TRBD2 agrees at 10 bases. CDR1 SGHTA and CDR2 FQGTGA come from the germline V gene. J gave up 4 bases and V 2 bases, and 2 bases lay outside the gene matches. The CDR3 covers 15 residues. CDR3 in DNA: TGTGCCAGCAGCTTAGGGACTAGCGTTTACAATGAGCAGTTCTTC. Its protein product is CASSLGTSVYNEQFF.

This clone was seen only a few times. The genes are TRBV15 and TRBJ1-1; D perhaps matches TRBD1 (6 bases). The CDR3 length is 14 residues. Trimming cost V 7 bases and J 4 bases, with 16 bases left between them. Germline V gene sequence: CDR1 LNHNV, CDR2 YYDKDF (reference sequence). This CDR3 is CATKSSQGSTEAFF. The CDR3 DNA sequence: TGTGCCACCAAAAGTTCCCAGGGGAGCACTGAAGCTTTCTTT.

The CDR3 loop is CASSGGQGFIGEAFF. The CDR3 DNA follows: TGTGCCAGCAGCGGCGGACAGGGGTTTATCGGTGAAGCTTTCTTT. This rearrangement joins TRBV7-3 to TRBJ1-1; 9 nucleotides line up with TRBD1. The V and J ends lost 5 bases and 7 bases, in that order; junction bases with no gene match: 11. Germline lookup yields CDR1 SGHTA and CDR2 FQGTGA. The length of the CDR3 is 15 residues.

The V call is TRBV11-2, the J call TRBJ2-5; D may be TRBD1 (5 bases). Per the germline V gene, CDR1 is SGHAT and CDR2 is FQNNGV. The CDR3 has 13 amino acids. V gave up 6 bases and J gave up 5 bases, with 13 bases separating them. The CDR3 DNA is TGTGCCAGCAGGAACCAGGGCCGGGAGACCCAGTACTTC. The encoded protein is CASRNQGRETQYF.

V and J are TRBV5-4 and TRBJ2-2; the D gene could be TRBD1 or TRBD2 (5 bases each). Trimming shortened V by 2 bases and J by 3 bases, and 17 bases separated the two germline ends. This CDR3 region has 17 residues. In germline, CDR1 is SGHNT, CDR2 YYREEE (reference sequence). CDR3 sequence: CASSFGAARGHTGELFF. As DNA, the CDR3 is TGTGCCAGCAGCTTTGGCGCGGCGAGGGGTCACACCGGGGAGCTGTTTTTT.

This chain uses TRBV7-2 with TRBJ1-1, with D unresolved. Trimming removed 3 bases at V and 7 bases at J, with 6 bases between. The CDR3 is 11 residues long. Germline V gene lookup returns CDR1 SGHTA and CDR2 FQGNSA. Here the CDR3 DNA reads TGTGCCAGCAGCTTTGGTGGTGAAGCTTTCTTT. Encoded protein: CASSFGGEAFF.

The rearrangement joins TRBV19 to TRBJ1-5; 8 bases are shared with TRBD1. After removal of 5 bases from V and 3 bases from J, the junction contained 6 bases not matched to a gene. There are 15 residues in the CDR3. From germline, CDR1 is LNHDA and CDR2 SQIVND (reference sequence). In DNA, the CDR3 is TGTGCCAGTAGTTCGGGACAGGTTCTCAATCAGCCCCAGCATTTT. Its protein product is CASSSGQVLNQPQHF.

The sample holds a few counts of this clone. The genes are TRBV7-9 and TRBJ1-5; D remains ambiguous. V lost 6 bases, J lost 2 bases, and 8 bases lay in between. The CDR3 has 13 amino acids. Germline V lookup: CDR1 SEHNR, CDR2 FQNEAQ (reference sequence). CDR3 bases: TGTGCCAGCAGAGCCGGGGGCAATCAGCCCCAGCATTTT. Translating it yields CASRAGGNQPQHF.

The count of this clone is one. V and J are TRBV29-1 and TRBJ2-7; 11 bases fit TRBD2. Germline values: CDR1 SQVTM, CDR2 ANQGSEA. The J segment lost 6 bases and the V segment lost 7 bases, leaving 5 bases of the junction unmatched. The length of the CDR3 is 12 residues. The CDR3 nucleotides read TGCAGCGCCGGGACTAGCGGTGGCGAGCAGTACTTC. As protein: CSAGTSGGEQYF.

This chain connects TRBV29-1 to TRBJ1-2; the D is unclear. Germline CDR1 SQVTM, CDR2 ANQGSEA. CDR3 length equals 10 residues. The V gene lost 3 bases and the J gene lost 2 bases, with 1 base spanning the gap. CDR3 DNA sequence: TGCAGCGTTGACAACTATGGCTACACCTTC. This encodes CSVDNYGYTF.

CDR3 in amino acids: CSAKTGREKLFF. The CDR3, as DNA: TGCAGCGCAAAAACGGGGAGGGAAAAACTGTTTTTT. This chain connects TRBV29-1 to TRBJ1-4; D gene uncertain. Germline values: CDR1 SQVTM, CDR2 ANQGSEA. V lost 7 bases and J lost 8, with 14 bases in between. The CDR3 totals 12 residues. The full variable domain, rest sourced from reference TRBV29-1 and TRBJ1-4, is SAVISQKPSRDICQRGTSLTIQCQVDSQVTMMFWYRQQPGQSLTLIATANQGSEATYESGFVIDKFPISRPNLTFSTLTVSNMSPEDSSIYLCSAKTGREKLFFGSGTQLSVL.

V is TRBV29-1 and J is TRBJ1-6; weak D call: TRBD1 (6 bases). Per the germline V gene, CDR1 is SQVTM and CDR2 is ANQGSEA. The CDR3 sequence is 13 residues long. V lost 6 bases and J lost 7, with 13 bases in between. The CDR3 bases are TGCAGCGTCGGTGGGGGGCCAAATTCACCCCTCCACTTT. It codes for CSVGGGPNSPLHF.

The chain carries TRBV29-1 and TRBJ2-7; no definite D call. The CDR3 runs 10 residues. Germline lookup yields CDR1 SQVTM and CDR2 ANQGSEA. Trimming took off 5 bases at V and 2 bases at J, with 4 bases between the two ends. Here the CDR3 reads CSVFTYEQYF. CDR3 sequence (DNA): TGCAGCGTTTTTACCTACGAGCAGTACTTC.

Sample share makes this clone medium-sized. The CDR3: CSGRGQGGQFF. CDR3 nucleotide sequence: TGCAGTGGGAGGGGACAGGGAGGTCAGTTCTTC. The chain links TRBV20-1 to TRBJ2-1, with 9 bases lining up with TRBD1. CDR1 is DFQATT, CDR2 SNEGSKA, per germline (reference sequence). Unmatched junction bases numbered 8, after V lost 7 bases and J lost 13 bases. CDR3 length equals 11 residues.

The chain couples TRBV4-2 to TRBJ1-2; D is unclear. Germline loops: CDR1 LGHNA, CDR2 YNFKEQ. V shed 0 bases and J shed 4 bases, with 12 bases lying between them. This CDR3 comprises 15 residues. CDR3 region: CASSQDRGGPYGYTF. For the CDR3, the DNA is TGTGCCAGCAGCCAAGATAGAGGCGGTCCCTATGGCTACACCTTC.

This chain uses TRBV5-4 with TRBJ2-1; D may be TRBD1 or TRBD2 (5 bases each). Looked up from germline, CDR1 is SGHNT and CDR2 is YYREEE (reference sequence). The CDR3 loop spans 11 amino acids. Deletions cut 3 bases from V and 15 bases from J, with 13 bases between. The CDR3 bases are TGTGCCAGCAGCTCCGGGACGGCCCCGTTCTTC. Protein sequence: CASSSGTAPFF.

The chain joins TRBV14 to TRBJ2-5; D not resolved. CDR1 and CDR2 (germline): SGHDN, FVKESK. Trimming stripped 2 bases from V and 4 bases from J, with 8 bases between. The CDR3 has 13 amino acids. In DNA form, the CDR3 reads TGTGCCAGCAGCCAAAACCATCGAGAGACCCAGTACTTC. It encodes CASSQNHRETQYF.

The J gene is TRBJ1-4, the V gene TRBV30; unclear D gene. The CDR3 covers 13 residues. V was shortened by 2 bases and J by 8 bases, with 12 bases between the two germline ends. Germline V lookup: CDR1 GTSNPN, CDR2 SVGIG (reference sequence). CDR3 amino acids: CAWSRRVLEKLFF. The CDR3 nucleotides read TGTGCCTGGAGTCGGCGGGTTTTGGAAAAACTGTTTTTT.

The V call is TRBV5-1, the J call TRBJ2-5, with TRBD1 matching over 9 bases. Germline assignment: CDR1 SGHRS and CDR2 YFSETQ. The CDR3 has 13 residues. Germline trimming cut 3 bases from V and 9 bases from J; bases unmatched to any gene: 6. CDR3 residues: CASSSRDREAQYF. The DNA for the CDR3 is TGCGCCAGCAGCTCCCGGGACAGGGAGGCCCAGTACTTC.

The chain couples TRBV2 to TRBJ1-1; TRBD1 is a possible D gene (5 bases). V was cut by 3 bases and J by 4 bases, with 15 bases left in between. CDR3 length: 15 amino acids. The germline V gene has CDR1 SNHLY and CDR2 FYNNEI. CDR3: CASSESRPGGTEAFF. As DNA, the CDR3 is TGTGCCAGCAGTGAGTCAAGACCGGGGGGCACTGAAGCTTTCTTT.

This chain uses TRBV29-1 with TRBJ2-1; D possibly corresponds to TRBD2 (5 bases). CDR1 and CDR2 (germline): SQVTM, ANQGSEA. The CDR3 contains 14 residues. V lost 0 bases to trimming and J lost 7 bases, with 13 bases between them. The CDR3, as DNA: TGCAGCGTTGAAGATCAGCGGCGAGGTAATGAGCAGTTCTTC. Translating gives CSVEDQRRGNEQFF.